The clone carrying this T cell receptor beta chain came up once. This entry is derived from a study of blood T cell repertoires in COVID-19. Study-level background: Samples taken during acute and convalescent COVID-19 were collected in the United States, Italy and Spain. Sources were T cells, B-cell-depleted T cells, or PBMCs; the material itself was cDNA or gDNA.

The V segment lost 6 bases and the J segment 2 bases; nucleotides outside the gene matches: 6. The CDR3 extends over 14 amino acids. Per germline, CDR1 SGHRS and CDR2 YFSETQ. Original handling: Using reference gene primer amplification, nucleated cell counts were estimated. Generated by immunoSEQ multiplex PCR, the TCRdb table keeps only in-frame clones and is missing some. V and J calls and clone size come straight from that table; D and trimming were deduced from the DNA. The sample has 95,000 to 150,000 clones, just under 80% seen once. The sequence was collected from a man between 60 and 75 years old with active or convalescent COVID-19. Specimen: peripheral blood. The chain is built from TRBV5-1 and TRBJ2-7, with TRBD1 matching over 9 bases. CDR3 sequence reads: CASTETGGPYEQYF. The CDR3 nucleotides read TGCGCCAGCACGGAGACAGGGGGACCCTACGAGCAGTACTTC.